This TCR beta chain was sequenced in a study of shared clonotypes between healthy human individuals. General study points: Against clonotypes common to all four donors, non-shared ones had lower generation probabilities. The study drew on few donors, limiting represented genetic and exposure-history diversity. Apart from blood, nothing was sampled; tissue repertoires likely differ.

In the sorted-subset replicate PCRs, about 190 ng DNA, 25,000 to 30,000 T cell genomes, was used. TCRdb keeps only in-frame clones here, not all; method: immunoSEQ multiplex PCR. The sample has about 1.1 million clones, approximately 78% seen once. Trimming cost V 8 bases and J 2 bases, with 25 bases left between them. The CDR3 runs to 17 residues. Per germline, CDR1 MDHEN and CDR2 SYDVKM. As for this clone: What it binds is unknown.

The sample comprised memory CD4+ T cells from PBMCs. Subset here: CD45RA-negative fraction. The receptor was isolated from a man aged 18 to 35 in good health. Some clones in this sample may be carry-over from other donors' samples. This sequence joins TRBV28 and TRBJ2-7; a possible D gene is TRBD1 (6 bases). As DNA, the CDR3 is TGTGCCAGCTTTCCCACTAGGACAGCGTGGTTAACCTACGAGCAGTACTTC. Translation gives CASFPTRTAWLTYEQYF.